This T cell receptor (beta chain) comes out of a study of blood T cell repertoires in COVID-19. TCRdb's table, derived via immunoSEQ multiplex PCR, lists solely in-frame clones and lacks some. The sample holds more than 95,000 clones, less than 95% seen once. The specimen sequenced was peripheral blood. The receptor was derived from a man aged 55-75 years with acute or convalescent COVID-19.

The CDR3 sequence is CASSRVDTQYF. CDR3 nucleotides: TGTGCCAGCAGTCGAGTAGATACGCAGTATTTT. J is TRBJ2-3 and V is TRBV6-5; D ambiguous. Germline assignment: CDR1 MNHEY and CDR2 SVGAGI. The V end was cut by 5 bases, the J end by 5 bases, with 5 bases between. CDR3 length: 11 residues.